This T cell receptor (beta chain) originates from a study of T cell responses to AZD1222 COVID-19 vaccine. Study-level background: Second doses at about 4 or about 12 weeks were pooled. Study results and caveats: Increases in Spike-specific TCR breadth and depth were seen after two AZD1222 doses. Mostly white British, mostly female donors; authors suggested clonal diversity may be underestimated.

This clone was picked up a small number of times. Its antigen is undetermined. The CDR3 covers 14 residues. CDR1 and CDR2 from the germline V gene are MRHNA and SNTAGT. Germline trimming cut 2 bases from V and 6 bases from J; bases unmatched to any gene: 0. Libraries were prepared by immunoSEQ multiplex PCR; TCRdb keeps only in-frame clonotypes and omits some of them. The data show approximately 160,000 clones, roughly nine tenths seen once. The J gene is TRBJ2-1, the V gene TRBV6-4; the match to TRBD1 covers 11 bases. The sequence was obtained from an adult in good health. Sequencing used peripheral blood, obtained on day 0 of AZD1222 vaccination. The CDR3 sequence is CASSDGTGGNEQFF. DNA of the CDR3: TGTGCCAGCAGTGACGGGACAGGGGGCAATGAGCAGTTCTTC.